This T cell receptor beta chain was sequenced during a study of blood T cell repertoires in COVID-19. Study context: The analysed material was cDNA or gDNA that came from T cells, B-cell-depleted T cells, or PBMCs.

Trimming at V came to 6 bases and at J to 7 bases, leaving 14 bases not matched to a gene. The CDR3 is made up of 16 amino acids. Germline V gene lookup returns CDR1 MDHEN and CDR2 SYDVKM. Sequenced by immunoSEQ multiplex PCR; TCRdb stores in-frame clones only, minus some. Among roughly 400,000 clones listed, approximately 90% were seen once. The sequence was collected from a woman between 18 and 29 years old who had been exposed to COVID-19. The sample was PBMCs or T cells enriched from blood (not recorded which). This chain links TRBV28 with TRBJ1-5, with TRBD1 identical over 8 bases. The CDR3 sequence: CASRPPGQARGQPQHF. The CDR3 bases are TGTGCCAGCAGGCCTCCGGGACAGGCCCGAGGACAGCCCCAGCATTTT.